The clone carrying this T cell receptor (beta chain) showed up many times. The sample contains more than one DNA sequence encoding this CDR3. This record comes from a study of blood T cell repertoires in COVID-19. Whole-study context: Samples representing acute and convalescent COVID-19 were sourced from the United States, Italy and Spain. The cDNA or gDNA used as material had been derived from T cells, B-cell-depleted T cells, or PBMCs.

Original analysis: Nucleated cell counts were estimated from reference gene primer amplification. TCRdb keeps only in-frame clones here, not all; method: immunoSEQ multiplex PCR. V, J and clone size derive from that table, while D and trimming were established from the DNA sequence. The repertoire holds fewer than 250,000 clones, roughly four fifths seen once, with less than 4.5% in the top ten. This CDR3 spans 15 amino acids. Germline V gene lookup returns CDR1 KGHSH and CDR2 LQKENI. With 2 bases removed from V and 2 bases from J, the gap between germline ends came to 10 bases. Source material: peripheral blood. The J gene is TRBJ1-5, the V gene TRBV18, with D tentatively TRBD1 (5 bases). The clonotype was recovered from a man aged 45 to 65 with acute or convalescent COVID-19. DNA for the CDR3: TGTGCCAGCTCACCATCGGGGGATGGCAATCAGCCCCAGCATTTT. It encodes CASSPSGDGNQPQHF.